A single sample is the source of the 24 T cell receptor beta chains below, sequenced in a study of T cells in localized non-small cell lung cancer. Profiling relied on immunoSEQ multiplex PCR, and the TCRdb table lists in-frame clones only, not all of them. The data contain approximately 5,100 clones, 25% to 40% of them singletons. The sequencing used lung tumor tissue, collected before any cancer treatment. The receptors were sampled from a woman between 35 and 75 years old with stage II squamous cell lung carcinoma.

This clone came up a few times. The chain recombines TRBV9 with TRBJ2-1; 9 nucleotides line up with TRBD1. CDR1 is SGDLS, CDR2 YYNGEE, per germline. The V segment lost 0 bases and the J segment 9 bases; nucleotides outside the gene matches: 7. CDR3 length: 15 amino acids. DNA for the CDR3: TGTGCCAGCAGCGTAGCCGGACAGGGGATCGGTGAGCAGTTCTTC. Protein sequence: CASSVAGQGIGEQFF. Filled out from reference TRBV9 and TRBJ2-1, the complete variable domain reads DSGVTQTPKHLITATGQRVTLRCSPRSGDLSVYWYQQSLDQGLQFLIQYYNGEERAKGNILERFSAQQFPDLHSELNLSSLELGDSALYFCASSVAGQGIGEQFFGPGTRLTVL.

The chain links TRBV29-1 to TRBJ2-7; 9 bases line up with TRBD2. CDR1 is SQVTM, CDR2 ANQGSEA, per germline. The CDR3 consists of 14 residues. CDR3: CSVRLSGSIHEQYF. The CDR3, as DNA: TGCAGTGTAAGACTTAGCGGGAGTATCCACGAGCAGTACTTC.

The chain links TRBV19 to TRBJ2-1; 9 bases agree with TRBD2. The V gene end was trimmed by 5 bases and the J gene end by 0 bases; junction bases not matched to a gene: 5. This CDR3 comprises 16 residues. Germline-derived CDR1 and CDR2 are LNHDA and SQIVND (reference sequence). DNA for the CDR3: TGTGCCAGTAGTCGAGCGGGAGGAGTCTCCTACAATGAGCAGTTCTTC. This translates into CASSRAGGVSYNEQFF.

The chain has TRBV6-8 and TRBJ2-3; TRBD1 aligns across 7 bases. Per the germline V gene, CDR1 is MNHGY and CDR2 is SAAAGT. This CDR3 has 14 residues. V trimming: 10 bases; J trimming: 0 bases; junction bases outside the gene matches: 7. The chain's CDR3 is CAIAQGKSTDTQYF. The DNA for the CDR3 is TGTGCCATCGCACAGGGGAAAAGCACAGATACGCAGTATTTT.

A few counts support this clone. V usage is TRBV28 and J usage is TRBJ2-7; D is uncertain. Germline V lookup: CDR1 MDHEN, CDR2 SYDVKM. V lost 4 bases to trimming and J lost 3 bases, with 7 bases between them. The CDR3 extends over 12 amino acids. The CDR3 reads CASSSTNYEQYF. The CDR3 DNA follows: TGTGCCAGCAGTTCAACGAACTACGAGCAGTACTTC.

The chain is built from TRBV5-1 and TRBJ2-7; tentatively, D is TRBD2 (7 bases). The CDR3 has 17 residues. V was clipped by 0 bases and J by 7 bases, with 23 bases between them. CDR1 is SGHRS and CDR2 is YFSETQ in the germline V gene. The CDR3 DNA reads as TGCGCCAGCAGCTTGGTTGTTGGAGGGGGGGCCCCCCGGGAGCAGTACTTC. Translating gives CASSLVVGGGAPREQYF.

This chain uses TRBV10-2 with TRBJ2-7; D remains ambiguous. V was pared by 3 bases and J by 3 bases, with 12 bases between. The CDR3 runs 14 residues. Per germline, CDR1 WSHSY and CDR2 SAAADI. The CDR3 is CASSDWTARYEQYF. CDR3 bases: TGCGCCAGCAGTGATTGGACCGCTCGCTACGAGCAGTACTTC.

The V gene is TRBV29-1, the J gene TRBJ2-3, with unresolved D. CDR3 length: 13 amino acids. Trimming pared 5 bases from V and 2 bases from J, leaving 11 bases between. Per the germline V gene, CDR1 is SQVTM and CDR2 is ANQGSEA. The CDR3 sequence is CSVTGGPTDTQYF. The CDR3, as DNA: TGCAGCGTTACGGGCGGACCCACAGATACGCAGTATTTT.

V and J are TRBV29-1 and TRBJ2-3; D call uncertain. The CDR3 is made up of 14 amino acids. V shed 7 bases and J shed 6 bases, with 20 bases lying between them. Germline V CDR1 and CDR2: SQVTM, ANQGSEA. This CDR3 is CSARVGPYTDTQYF. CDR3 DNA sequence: TGCAGCGCCCGGGTCGGTCCGTACACGGATACGCAGTATTTT.

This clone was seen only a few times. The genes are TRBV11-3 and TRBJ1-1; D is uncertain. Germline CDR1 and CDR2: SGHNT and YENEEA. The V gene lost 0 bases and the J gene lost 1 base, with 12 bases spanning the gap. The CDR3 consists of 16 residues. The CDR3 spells CASSLEVGRSNTEAFF. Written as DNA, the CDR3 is TGTGCCAGCAGCTTAGAGGTAGGGCGGTCGAACACTGAAGCTTTCTTT.

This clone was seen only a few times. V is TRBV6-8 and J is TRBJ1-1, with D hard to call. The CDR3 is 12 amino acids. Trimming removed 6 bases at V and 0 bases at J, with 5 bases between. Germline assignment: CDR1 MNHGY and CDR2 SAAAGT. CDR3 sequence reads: CASRRVNTEAFF. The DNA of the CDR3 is TGTGCCAGCAGGAGGGTGAACACTGAAGCTTTCTTT.

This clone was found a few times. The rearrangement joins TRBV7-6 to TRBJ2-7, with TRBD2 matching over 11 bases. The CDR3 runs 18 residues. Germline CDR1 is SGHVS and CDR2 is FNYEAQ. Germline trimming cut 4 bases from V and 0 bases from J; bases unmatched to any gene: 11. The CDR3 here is CASSSLRGLAVSSYEQYF. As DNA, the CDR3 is TGTGCCAGCAGCTCCCTTAGGGGACTAGCGGTTTCCTCCTACGAGCAGTACTTC.

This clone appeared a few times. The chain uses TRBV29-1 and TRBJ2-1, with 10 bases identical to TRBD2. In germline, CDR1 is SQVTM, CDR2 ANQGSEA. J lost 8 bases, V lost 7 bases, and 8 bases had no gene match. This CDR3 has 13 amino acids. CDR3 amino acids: CSGLAGVVHEQFF. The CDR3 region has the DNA TGCAGCGGGCTAGCGGGAGTTGTGCATGAGCAGTTCTTC.

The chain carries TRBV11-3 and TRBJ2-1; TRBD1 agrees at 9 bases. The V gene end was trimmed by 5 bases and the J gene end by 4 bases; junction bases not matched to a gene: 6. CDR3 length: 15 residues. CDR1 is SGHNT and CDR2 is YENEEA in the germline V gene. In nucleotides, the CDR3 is TGTGCCAGCAGCACAACAGGGGGCTGGTACAATGAGCAGTTCTTC. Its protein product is CASSTTGGWYNEQFF.

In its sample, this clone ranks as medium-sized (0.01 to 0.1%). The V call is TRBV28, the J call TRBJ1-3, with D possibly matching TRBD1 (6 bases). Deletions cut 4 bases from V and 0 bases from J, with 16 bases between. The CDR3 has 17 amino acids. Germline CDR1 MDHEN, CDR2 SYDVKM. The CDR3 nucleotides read TGTGCCAGCAGTTCGCCCTACCACAGGGTCTCTGGAAACACCATATATTTT. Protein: CASSSPYHRVSGNTIYF.

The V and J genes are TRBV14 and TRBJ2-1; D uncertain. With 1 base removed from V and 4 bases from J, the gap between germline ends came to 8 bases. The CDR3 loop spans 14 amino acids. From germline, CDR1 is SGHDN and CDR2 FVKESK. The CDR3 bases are TGTGCCAGCAGCCAAGGTGTAAGGTACAATGAGCAGTTCTTC. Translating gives CASSQGVRYNEQFF.

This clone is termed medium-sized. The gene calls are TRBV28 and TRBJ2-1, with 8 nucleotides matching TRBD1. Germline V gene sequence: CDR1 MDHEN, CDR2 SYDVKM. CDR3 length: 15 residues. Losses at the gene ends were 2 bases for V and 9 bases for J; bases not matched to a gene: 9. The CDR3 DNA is TGTGCCAGCAGTTTACAGGGGGCCGCTGTGCGTGAGCAGTTCTTC. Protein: CASSLQGAAVREQFF.

This CDR3 reads CASSKYTGLSGNTIYF. CDR3 nucleotides: TGTGCCAGCAGCAAATACACAGGACTCTCTGGAAACACCATATATTTT. The chain uses TRBV28 and TRBJ1-3; D might be TRBD1 (5 bases). V was cut by 6 bases and J by 0 bases, with 15 bases left in between. Germline loops: CDR1 MDHEN, CDR2 SYDVKM. The CDR3 runs to 16 residues. The entire variable domain, with the rest obtained from reference TRBV28 and TRBJ1-3, is as follows: DVKVTQSSRYLVKRTGEKVFLECVQDMDHENMFWYRQDPGLGLRLIYFSYDVKMKEKGDIPEGYSVSREKKERFSLILESASTNQTSMYLCASSKYTGLSGNTIYFGEGSWLTVV.

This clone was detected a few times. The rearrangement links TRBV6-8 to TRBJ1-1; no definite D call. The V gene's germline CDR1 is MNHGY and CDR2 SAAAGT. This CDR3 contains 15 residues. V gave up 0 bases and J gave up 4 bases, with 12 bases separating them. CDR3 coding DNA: TGTGCCAGCAGTTACTCGAAGTCTTCCAGCACTGAAGCTTTCTTT. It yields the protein CASSYSKSSSTEAFF.

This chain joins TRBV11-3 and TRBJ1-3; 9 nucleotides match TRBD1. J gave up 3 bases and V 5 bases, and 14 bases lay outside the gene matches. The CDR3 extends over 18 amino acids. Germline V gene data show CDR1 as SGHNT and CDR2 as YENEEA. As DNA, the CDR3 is TGTGCCAGCAGCGATCTAATATCGGGACAGGGCGTTGGAAACACCATATATTTT. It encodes CASSDLISGQGVGNTIYF.

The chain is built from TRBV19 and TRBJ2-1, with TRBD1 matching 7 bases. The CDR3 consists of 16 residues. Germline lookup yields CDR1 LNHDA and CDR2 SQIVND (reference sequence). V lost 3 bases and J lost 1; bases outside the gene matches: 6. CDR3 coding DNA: TGTGCCAGTAGTATCAGGGGGACCATGTCCTACAATGAGCAGTTCTTC. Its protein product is CASSIRGTMSYNEQFF.

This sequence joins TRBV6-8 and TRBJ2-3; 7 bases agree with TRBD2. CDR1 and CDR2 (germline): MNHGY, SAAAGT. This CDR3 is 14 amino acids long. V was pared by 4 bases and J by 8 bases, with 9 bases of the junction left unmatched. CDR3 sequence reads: CASSSGLVGGTQYF. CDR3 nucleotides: TGTGCCAGCAGTTCCGGACTAGTTGGCGGTACGCAGTATTTT.

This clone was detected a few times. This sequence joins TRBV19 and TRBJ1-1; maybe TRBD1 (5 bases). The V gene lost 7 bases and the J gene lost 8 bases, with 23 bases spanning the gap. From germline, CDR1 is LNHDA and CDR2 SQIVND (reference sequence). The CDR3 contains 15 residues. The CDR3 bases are TGTGCCAGTACCGTCTCCGGGACCGCGGTTCGGGAAGCTTTCTTT. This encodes CASTVSGTAVREAFF.

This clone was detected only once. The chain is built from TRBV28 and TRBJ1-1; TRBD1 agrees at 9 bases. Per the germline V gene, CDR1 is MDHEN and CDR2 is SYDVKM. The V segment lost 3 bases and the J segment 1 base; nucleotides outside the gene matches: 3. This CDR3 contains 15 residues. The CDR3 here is CASSFTGGRNTEAFF. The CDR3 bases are TGTGCCAGCAGTTTTACAGGGGGCCGGAACACTGAAGCTTTCTTT. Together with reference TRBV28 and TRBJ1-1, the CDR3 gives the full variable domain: DVKVTQSSRYLVKRTGEKVFLECVQDMDHENMFWYRQDPGLGLRLIYFSYDVKMKEKGDIPEGYSVSREKKERFSLILESASTNQTSMYLCASSFTGGRNTEAFFGQGTRLTVV.